The 25 T cell receptor beta chains in this list originate from one sample, sequenced in a study of PD-L1 blockade in urothelial cancer (dated by TCRdb to 2016 to 2017). The time point label, as the study defines it: pretreatment peripheral blood. Library preparation used the immunoSEQ multiplex PCR assay. TCRdb took over this immuneACCESS table, retaining in-frame rearrangements with V and J assigned. Such tables are incomplete; in checked studies, under half of the missing clones stem from an unresolved V gene, and the remainder is unexplained. The table for this sample lists roughly 63,000 clones; approximately 80% of them were counted only once. 3.2% of the sample comes from the top ten. The specimen comprised PBMCs, sampled around atezolizumab (anti-PD-L1) treatment. The source of these receptors is a man between 65 and 85 years old with urothelial cancer.

The chain carries TRBV5-1 and TRBJ2-5; tentative D call: TRBD2 (6 bases). Germline assignment: CDR1 SGHRS and CDR2 YFSETQ. The CDR3 is 14 residues long. The germline V and J ends were trimmed by 2 bases and 4 bases, with 12 bases remaining between them. CDR3 residues: CASSFNRRGETQYF. The CDR3 DNA reads as TGCGCCAGCAGCTTTAACAGGAGGGGAGAGACCCAGTACTTC.

This chain joins TRBV25-1 and TRBJ2-5; 7 bases align to TRBD2. CDR1 and CDR2 (germline): MGHDK, SYGVNS. The CDR3 covers 12 residues. The V gene end was trimmed by 3 bases and the J gene end by 5 bases; junction bases not matched to a gene: 0. The CDR3 sequence is CASSERGETQYF. The CDR3 DNA follows: TGTGCCAGCAGTGAGCGGGGGGAGACCCAGTACTTC.

The CDR3 bases are TGTGCCAGCTCACCCTATAACCGGGTCTACTACAATGAGCAGTTCTTC. It translates to CASSPYNRVYYNEQFF. This rearrangement joins TRBV18 to TRBJ2-1; D remains ambiguous. Germline CDR1 and CDR2: KGHSH and LQKENI. Trimming left V 3 bases short and J 3 bases short, with 15 bases between. This CDR3 spans 16 amino acids.

J is TRBJ2-7 and V is TRBV6-4, with a possible D match to TRBD2 (6 bases). V was pared by 6 bases and J by 3 bases, with 15 bases between. Germline CDR1 reads MRHNA; CDR2 reads SNTAGT. The CDR3 contains 14 residues. The CDR3 DNA reads TGTGCCAGCAGAACCGGGACTCCAGTCTACGAGCAGTACTTC. This gives the protein CASRTGTPVYEQYF.

CDR3 nucleotide sequence: TGTGCCAGCAGTTTAGGCCTAGCGGGGGGGCAAGAGACCCAGTACTTC. It translates to CASSLGLAGGQETQYF. The V gene is TRBV28, the J gene TRBJ2-5, with 12 positions matching TRBD2. The CDR3 contains 16 residues. The junction had 3 bases not matched to a gene; V was cut back by 2 bases and J by 2 bases. The germline gives CDR1 MDHEN, CDR2 SYDVKM.

V usage is TRBV6-6 and J usage is TRBJ1-4; 8 bases are a match to TRBD1. J was trimmed by 7 bases and V by 5 bases; bases with no gene match: 3. This CDR3 contains 13 residues. Germline-derived CDR1 and CDR2 are MNHNY and SVGAGI (reference sequence). CDR3 nucleotide sequence: TGTGCCAGCAGTCGAGGACAGGGTGAAAAACTGTTTTTT. Translation gives CASSRGQGEKLFF.

The chain recombines TRBV11-2 with TRBJ1-1, with 10 bases identical to TRBD1. V trimming: 5 bases; J trimming: 5 bases; junction bases outside the gene matches: 11. From germline, CDR1 is SGHAT and CDR2 FQNNGV. This CDR3 contains 16 residues. This chain's CDR3 is CASSPDRGIISTEAFF. In DNA, the CDR3 is TGTGCCAGCAGCCCGGACAGGGGGATAATTAGTACTGAAGCTTTCTTT. The entire variable domain, with the rest obtained from reference TRBV11-2 and TRBJ1-1, is as follows: EAGVAQSPRYKIIEKRQSVAFWCNPISGHATLYWYQQILGQGPKLLIQFQNNGVVDDSQLPKDRFSAERLKGVDSTLKIQPAKLEDSAVYLCASSPDRGIISTEAFFGQGTRLTVV.

This chain connects TRBV5-6 to TRBJ2-7; possibly TRBD2 for D (5 bases). Looked up from germline, CDR1 is SGHDT and CDR2 is YYEEEE. The CDR3 consists of 14 residues. The ends were cut back, 2 bases at V and 6 bases at J, with 15 bases in the middle. In DNA form, the CDR3 reads TGTGCCAGCAGCTTAGGTCAGGACTTCTCCGAGCAGTACTTC. It encodes CASSLGQDFSEQYF.

This clone was counted once. The chain is built from TRBV15 and TRBJ1-2; 8 bases fit TRBD1. The CDR3 is 17 amino acids. Germline V CDR1 and CDR2: LNHNV, YYDKDF (reference sequence). The ends lost 0 bases at V and 6 bases at J; junction bases unmatched: 12. This CDR3 is CATSRDLTGGGIDGYTF. The CDR3 bases are TGTGCCACCAGCAGAGATCTAACAGGGGGGGGAATAGATGGCTACACCTTC. The full variable domain, rest sourced from reference TRBV15 and TRBJ1-2, is DAMVIQNPRYQVTQFGKPVTLSCSQTLNHNVMYWYQQKSSQAPKLLFHYYDKDFNNEADTPDNFQSRRPNTSFCFLDIRSPGLGDTAMYLCATSRDLTGGGIDGYTFGSGTRLTVV.

On this clone itself: Distinct nucleotide sequences in the sample also encode this CDR3. The chain recombines TRBV6-6 with TRBJ2-6; D is unclear. The CDR3 is 15 amino acids. Trimming took off 2 bases at V and 0 bases at J, with 5 bases between the two ends. Germline CDR1 and CDR2: MNHNY and SVGAGI (reference sequence). CDR3: CASSYSRSGANVLTF. Written as DNA, the CDR3 is TGTGCCAGCAGTTACAGCCGCTCTGGGGCCAACGTCCTGACTTTC.

This rearrangement joins TRBV18 to TRBJ2-5; 9 bases are shared with TRBD2. This CDR3 region has 15 residues. Germline lookup yields CDR1 KGHSH and CDR2 LQKENI. V was clipped by 0 bases and J by 4 bases; unmatched bases: 3. The CDR3 DNA follows: TGTGCCAGCTCACCACCTAGCGGGAGAGGAGAGACCCAGTACTTC. As protein: CASSPPSGRGETQYF.

The chain has TRBV5-1 and TRBJ2-3, with 9 nucleotides matching TRBD2. CDR3 length equals 16 residues. Germline CDR1 reads SGHRS; CDR2 reads YFSETQ. J was trimmed by 1 base and V by 2 bases; bases with no gene match: 5. CDR3 amino acids: CASSLLAGERTDTQYF. CDR3 coding DNA: TGCGCCAGCAGCTTATTAGCGGGAGAACGCACAGATACGCAGTATTTT.

The J gene is TRBJ2-3, the V gene TRBV7-2, with unresolved D. Between the trimmed V and J ends, which lost 1 base and 2 bases, there was a span of 10 bases. This CDR3 spans 15 amino acids. Germline values: CDR1 SGHTA, CDR2 FQGNSA. CDR3 in DNA: TGTGCCAGCAGCTTAGTTACGGGTCACACAGATACGCAGTATTTT. Translated, it gives CASSLVTGHTDTQYF.

In this sample, this clone turned up once. CDR3 protein: CASSIGQHPQPQHF. As DNA, the CDR3 is TGTGCCAGCAGTATTGGACAACACCCTCAGCCCCAGCATTTT. The chain couples TRBV6-1 to TRBJ1-5; weak D call: TRBD1 (5 bases). CDR3 length equals 14 residues. Germline V lookup: CDR1 MNHNS, CDR2 SASEGT. Trimming stripped 5 bases from V and 6 bases from J, with 14 bases between.

The rearrangement uses TRBV9 and TRBJ1-2; D may be TRBD1 (5 bases). Trimming pared 0 bases from V and 6 bases from J, leaving 9 bases between. This CDR3 region has 13 residues. The germline V gene encodes CDR1 SGDLS and CDR2 YYNGEE. CDR3 nucleotides: TGTGCCAGCAGCGTAGCTTCAGGGAATGGCTACACCTTC. Amino acid sequence: CASSVASGNGYTF.

The gene calls are TRBV19 and TRBJ2-1, with TRBD2 identical over 11 bases. V lost 4 bases and J lost 2; bases outside the gene matches: 25. This CDR3 is built from 23 residues. Germline V lookup: CDR1 LNHDA, CDR2 SQIVND (reference sequence). The CDR3 region has the DNA TGTGCCAGTAGTAAATCCGTCGTTCTGTGGCTCGGGACGACTAGCGGGGCCTACAATGAGCAGTTCTTC. It translates to CASSKSVVLWLGTTSGAYNEQFF.

The J gene is TRBJ2-5, the V gene TRBV7-6; TRBD1 might be the D (6 bases). This CDR3 region has 14 residues. The germline CDR1 and CDR2 sequences are SGHVS and FNYEAQ. Trimming left V 5 bases short and J 3 bases short, with 13 bases between. CDR3 in DNA: TGTGCCAGCAGCCTGTTACAGGGAAAAGAGACCCAGTACTTC. Translated: CASSLLQGKETQYF.

The chain has TRBV18 and TRBJ2-1; 8 bases are a match to TRBD2. J was trimmed by 6 bases and V by 5 bases; bases with no gene match: 3. CDR1 KGHSH and CDR2 LQKENI come from the germline V gene. The CDR3 consists of 13 residues. CDR3 residues: CASSSGTSNEQFF. The CDR3 DNA is TGTGCCAGCTCATCCGGGACTAGCAATGAGCAGTTCTTC.

The V gene is TRBV30, the J gene TRBJ2-7, with 7 bases aligning to TRBD2. Trimming cost V 1 base and J 0 bases; bases outside gene matches: 3. CDR3 size: 14 residues. CDR1 is GTSNPN, CDR2 SVGIG, per germline (reference sequence). CDR3 DNA: TGTGCCTGGAGTGACGGGAGGAGCTCCTACGAGCAGTACTTC. This encodes CAWSDGRSSYEQYF.

This clone came up once. The chain has TRBV2 and TRBJ1-2, with a tentative D call TRBD1 (6 bases). Germline V lookup: CDR1 SNHLY, CDR2 FYNNEI. V was pared by 4 bases and J by 8 bases, with 14 bases between. The CDR3 runs to 13 residues. The CDR3 coding sequence is TGTGCCAGCAGTGCTGCCAGGGGAAGAGGCTACACCTTC. Translating it yields CASSAARGRGYTF.

The chain carries TRBV28 and TRBJ2-7, with 8 bases matching TRBD1. Germline values: CDR1 MDHEN, CDR2 SYDVKM. The CDR3 totals 14 residues. The J segment lost 4 bases and the V segment lost 6 bases, leaving 8 bases of the junction unmatched. The CDR3 DNA is TGTGCCAGCAGAATACAGGGGGGAAATTACGAGCAGTACTTC. As protein: CASRIQGGNYEQYF.

The chain employs TRBV2 and TRBJ1-5; 7 nucleotides agree with TRBD1. The V gene's germline CDR1 is SNHLY and CDR2 FYNNEI. V lost 6 bases, J lost 7 bases, and 9 bases stayed unmatched. The CDR3 spans 14 residues. The CDR3 bases are TGTGCCAGCAGGGGTACAGGGGCCCGGCAGCCCCAGCATTTT. This encodes CASRGTGARQPQHF.

The chain combines TRBV5-4 with TRBJ1-5; perhaps TRBD1 as D (5 bases). V shed 1 base and J shed 5 bases, with 13 bases lying between them. Germline CDR1 is SGHNT and CDR2 is YYREEE (reference sequence). There are 15 residues in the CDR3. Here the CDR3 reads CASSLRPGRDQPQHF. The CDR3 coding sequence is TGTGCCAGCAGCTTGAGGCCAGGGCGTGATCAGCCCCAGCATTTT.

This sequence joins TRBV5-4 and TRBJ1-2; TRBD1 is a possible D gene (5 bases). This CDR3 is built from 13 residues. Germline V CDR1 and CDR2: SGHNT, YYREEE (reference sequence). V gave up 3 bases and J gave up 2 bases, with 8 bases separating them. For the CDR3, the DNA is TGTGCCAGCAGCTCCCGGGGGAACTATGGCTACACCTTC. Its protein product is CASSSRGNYGYTF.

This clone was recorded once. J is TRBJ2-5 and V is TRBV28, with D perhaps matching TRBD2 (5 bases). Trimming took off 7 bases at V and 5 bases at J, with 8 bases between the two ends. Per germline, CDR1 MDHEN and CDR2 SYDVKM. The CDR3 loop spans 11 amino acids. The CDR3 spells CASTRRETQYF. CDR3 nucleotides: TGTGCCAGCACGCGGAGGGAGACCCAGTACTTC.